This T cell receptor beta chain was found in a study of cytomegalovirus exposure and HLA in healthy donors. Study overall: From donors who were HLA-typed, an early data release held approximately 80 million unique TCRs. Findings and caveats of the study: In a later analysis, HLA-C alleles had the fewest associated TCRs, DRB1 alleles the most.

13 Jbeta primers and 60 Vbeta primers were used for the PCR. Profiling relied on immunoSEQ multiplex PCR, and the TCRdb table lists in-frame clones only, not all of them. The table includes around 140,000 clones, approximately 80% detected once. The ends were cut back, 6 bases at V and 0 bases at J, with 12 bases in the middle. The CDR3 has 14 residues. Germline CDR1 reads MDHEN; CDR2 reads SYDVKM. In the case of this clone: Its antigen remains unidentified.

Sequencing was performed on PBMCs. The chain joins TRBV28 to TRBJ2-7; D gene uncertain. The sequence came from a woman aged 55-75 years in good health and CMV-seropositive. As DNA, the CDR3 is TGTGCCAGCAGCGATCTCACAGACTCCTACGAGCAGTACTTC. Its protein product is CASSDLTDSYEQYF.